The 6 T cell receptor beta chains in this list originate from one sample, sequenced in a study of blood T cell repertoires in COVID-19. Here immunoSEQ multiplex PCR was the method, and the copy in TCRdb shows in-frame clones only, minus some. The table includes tens of thousands of clones, 80% to 85% detected once. Sequencing used peripheral blood. The source of these receptors is a man over 45 with acute or convalescent COVID-19.

This clone was picked up a small number of times. This chain links TRBV9 with TRBJ1-2, with TRBD1 identical over 9 bases. Per the germline V gene, CDR1 is SGDLS and CDR2 is YYNGEE. CDR3 length: 14 amino acids. The J segment lost 8 bases and the V segment lost 3 bases, leaving 8 bases of the junction unmatched. CDR3 nucleotide sequence: TGTGCCAGCAGCGCCACAGGGGGCTCGGCCGGCTACACCTTC. Protein sequence: CASSATGGSAGYTF.

This clone was counted a few times. The chain recombines TRBV28 with TRBJ1-6; D call uncertain. The V gene's germline CDR1 is MDHEN and CDR2 SYDVKM. V shed 7 bases and J shed 7 bases, with 8 bases lying between them. The CDR3 covers 12 residues. The CDR3 reads CASKEANSPLHF. The DNA for the CDR3 is TGTGCCAGCAAGGAGGCGAATTCACCCCTCCACTTT.

On this clone itself: The same CDR3 also results from other DNA sequences found in this sample. This sequence joins TRBV6-5 and TRBJ1-3; D is unclear. The ends were cut back, 0 bases at V and 0 bases at J, with 6 bases in the middle. The germline CDR1 and CDR2 sequences are MNHEY and SVGAGI. This CDR3 region has 15 residues. The CDR3 bases are TGTGCCAGCAGTTACTCGTATAGCTCTGGAAACACCATATATTTT. This gives the protein CASSYSYSSGNTIYF.

This chain joins TRBV27 and TRBJ2-2; D may be TRBD1 (6 bases). Per the germline V gene, CDR1 is MNHEY and CDR2 is SMNVEV (reference sequence). The V gene lost 5 bases and the J gene lost 0 bases, with 13 bases spanning the gap. The CDR3 is 16 amino acids. CDR3 protein: CASSIRDTTNTGELFF. Written as DNA, the CDR3 is TGTGCCAGCAGTATCCGGGACACCACGAACACCGGGGAGCTGTTTTTT.

This clone turned up a few times. The CDR3 is CASSPLRTGTSTDTQYF. The CDR3 DNA reads as TGTGCCAGCTCACCACTCCGGACCGGGACTAGCACAGATACGCAGTATTTT. This rearrangement joins TRBV18 to TRBJ2-3; possibly TRBD2 for D (6 bases). The CDR3 covers 17 residues. Germline CDR1 reads KGHSH; CDR2 reads LQKENI. V was trimmed by 1 base and J by 0 bases, leaving 14 bases between them.

The CDR3 bases are TGCGCCAGCAGCCCGTCTAGGGGACTAGCGGGGGTTGAGCAGTTCTTC. Its translation is CASSPSRGLAGVEQFF. This chain links TRBV4-1 with TRBJ2-1; 14 bases line up with TRBD2. J lost 9 bases, V lost 4 bases, and 8 bases had no gene match. The V gene's germline CDR1 is MGHRA and CDR2 YSYEKL. There are 16 residues in the CDR3.